Included here is one TCR beta chain sequence, with context. Its specificity is unknown. Total RNA, at least 6 micrograms per sample, came from PBMCs. Trimming removed 7 bases from V and 5 bases from J; junction bases left unmatched: 3. The length of the CDR3 is 14 residues. Germline loops: CDR1 SNHLY, CDR2 FYNNEI. The data are from a study of blood T cells in healthy people across ages. Next came a second PCR, run for about 7 to 12 cycles, which used a sample-barcoded 5' primer along with a J-beta primer mix. Each sample yielded at least 3 million CDR3-containing paired-end reads. TCRdb re-analysed the 5' RACE reads in MiXCR, keeping a single row per CDR3 protein. Of about 1.6 million distinct CDR3 sequences in the sample, about 35% were seen once. Study-wide results and caveats: Significant beta diversity loss was already apparent by age about 42, declining roughly linearly. Estimates of total diversity, which came from one million sequenced T cells, were considered to be underestimates.

The source of this sequence is a woman aged 30 to 39 in good health. The chain links TRBV2 to TRBJ2-1, with 12 bases identical to TRBD2. Sequenced input: blood. CDR3 bases: TGTGCCAGCATAGGACTAGCGGGAAACAATGAGCAGTTCTTC. Protein product: CASIGLAGNNEQFF.